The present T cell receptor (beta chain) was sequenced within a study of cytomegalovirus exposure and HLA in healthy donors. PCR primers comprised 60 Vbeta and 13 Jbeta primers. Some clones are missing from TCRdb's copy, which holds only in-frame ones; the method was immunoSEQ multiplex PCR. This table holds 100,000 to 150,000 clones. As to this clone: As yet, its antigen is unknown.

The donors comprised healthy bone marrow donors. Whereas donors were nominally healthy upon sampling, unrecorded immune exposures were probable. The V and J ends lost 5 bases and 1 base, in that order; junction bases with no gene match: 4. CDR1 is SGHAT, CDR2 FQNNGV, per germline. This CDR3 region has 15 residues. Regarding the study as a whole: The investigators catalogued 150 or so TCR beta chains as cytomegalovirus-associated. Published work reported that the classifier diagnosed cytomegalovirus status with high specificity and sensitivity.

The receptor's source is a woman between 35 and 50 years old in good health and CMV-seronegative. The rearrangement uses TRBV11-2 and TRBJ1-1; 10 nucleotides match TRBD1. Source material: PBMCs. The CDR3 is CASSKDRGQNTEAFF. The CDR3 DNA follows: TGTGCCAGCAGCAAAGACAGGGGGCAGAACACTGAAGCTTTCTTT. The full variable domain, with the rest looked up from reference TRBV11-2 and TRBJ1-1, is EAGVAQSPRYKIIEKRQSVAFWCNPISGHATLYWYQQILGQGPKLLIQFQNNGVVDDSQLPKDRFSAERLKGVDSTLKIQPAKLEDSAVYLCASSKDRGQNTEAFFGQGTRLTVV.